The subject of this entry is one TCR beta chain. Antigen: not known. Here immunoSEQ multiplex PCR was the method, and the copy in TCRdb shows in-frame clones only, minus some. The table has more than 110,000 clones, about 90% seen once. The sample is drawn from a study of T cell responses to AZD1222 COVID-19 vaccine. About the research overall: Analyses pooled second doses at about 4 or about 12 weeks.

J gave up 3 bases and V 6 bases, and 8 bases lay outside the gene matches. Germline V gene data show CDR1 as MDHEN and CDR2 as SYDVKM. The CDR3 loop spans 15 amino acids. General study points: Spike-specific TCR breadth and depth were elevated following two AZD1222 doses. Clonal diversity was possibly underestimated, and the donors were mostly white British, with more females.

This TCR came from an adult in good health. The chain employs TRBV28 and TRBJ2-1; 7 bases align to TRBD1. The sample was peripheral blood, taken on day 0 of AZD1222 vaccination. The CDR3 region has the DNA TGTGCCAGCAGGAGGACAGGAGATAACTACAATGAGCAGTTCTTC. Translating gives CASRRTGDNYNEQFF.